These 18 T cell receptor beta chains were all obtained from the same sample, sequenced in a study of shared T cell receptors in the human thymus. TCRdb's table, derived via immunoSEQ multiplex PCR, lists solely in-frame clones and lacks some. The table shows roughly 660,000 clones, with roughly 88% occurring only once. These data were also reused for a study on human thymus T cells.

Sequencing used thymocytes. The source is a boy less than two years old with a congenital heart defect.

The chain employs TRBV6-5 and TRBJ1-5; D is perhaps TRBD1 (6 bases). V shed 5 bases and J shed 5 bases, with 16 bases lying between them. This CDR3 comprises 15 residues. CDR1 is MNHEY and CDR2 is SVGAGI in the germline V gene. CDR3 coding DNA: TGTGCCAGCAGTCGAGGGGGTTTAACGGATCAGCCCCAGCATTTT. Translating it yields CASSRGGLTDQPQHF.

The rearrangement uses TRBV30 and TRBJ2-1; possibly TRBD1 for D (6 bases). The CDR3 covers 16 residues. CDR1 and CDR2 from the germline V gene are GTSNPN and SVGIG (reference sequence). The V gene lost 2 bases and the J gene lost 3 bases, with 17 bases spanning the gap. For the CDR3, the DNA is TGTGCCTGGAGTAAGTCAGGGGATCCTCACTACAATGAGCAGTTCTTC. Translation gives CAWSKSGDPHYNEQFF.

The gene calls are TRBV5-4 and TRBJ2-1; 14 bases match TRBD2. The CDR3 runs 17 residues. V gave up 4 bases and J gave up 5 bases; unmatched junction bases: 8. Germline V gene sequence: CDR1 SGHNT, CDR2 YYREEE (reference sequence). The CDR3 DNA is TGTGCCAGCAGCCAGACTAGCGGGAGGGGAGGAAACAATGAGCAGTTCTTC. This translates into CASSQTSGRGGNNEQFF.

The chain is built from TRBV23-1 and TRBJ2-1; 7 bases map to TRBD1. TRBV23-1 is reported as an ORF; its role is uncertain. After removal of 1 base from V and 7 bases from J, the junction contained 28 bases not matched to a gene. This CDR3 contains 22 residues. DNA for the CDR3: TGCGCCAGCAGTCAATTGAGACCCCGGGACAGAGGGCCCCGAGGCGAGTGGAATGAGCAGTTCTTC. Translating it yields CASSQLRPRDRGPRGEWNEQFF.

This sequence joins TRBV27 and TRBJ2-1; D gene unclear. The CDR3 has 15 amino acids. Germline CDR1 and CDR2: MNHEY and SMNVEV (reference sequence). Trimming took off 7 bases at V and 4 bases at J, with 17 bases between the two ends. CDR3 coding DNA: TGTGCCAGCAACCCGGGTCCTCGGCTTTACAATGAGCAGTTCTTC. Protein sequence: CASNPGPRLYNEQFF.

V gene TRBV6-1 combines with J gene TRBJ1-1, with D perhaps matching TRBD1 (6 bases). In germline, CDR1 is MNHNS, CDR2 SASEGT. This CDR3 is 12 amino acids long. The V gene lost 2 bases and the J gene lost 13 bases, with 14 bases spanning the gap. CDR3 loop: CASSEWAGAGFF. CDR3 nucleotide sequence: TGTGCCAGCAGTGAATGGGCAGGGGCAGGTTTCTTT.

This clone was detected a few times. The chain uses TRBV5-8 and TRBJ2-1; 8 bases agree with TRBD1. The V gene's germline CDR1 is SGHTS and CDR2 YDEGEE. CDR3 length: 16 amino acids. With 0 bases clipped from V and 4 bases from J, the junction kept 6 bases outside the gene matches. The chain's CDR3 is CASSLEGQGAYNEQFF. DNA of the CDR3: TGTGCCAGCAGCTTGGAAGGGCAGGGGGCTTACAATGAGCAGTTCTTC.

In this sample, this clone turned up a few times. The genes are TRBV4-2 and TRBJ2-1; tentative D call: TRBD1 (5 bases). The germline V gene encodes CDR1 LGHNA and CDR2 YNFKEQ. The CDR3 totals 17 residues. Trimming took 0 bases from V and 4 from J, leaving 16 bases between them. CDR3 loop: CASSQDRDRGIYNEQFF. As DNA, the CDR3 is TGTGCCAGCAGCCAAGATAGAGACAGAGGAATTTACAATGAGCAGTTCTTC.

This sequence joins TRBV2 and TRBJ1-4; the match to TRBD1 covers 10 bases. The CDR3 has 19 amino acids. V trimming: 1 base; J trimming: 0 bases; junction bases outside the gene matches: 8. The germline V gene encodes CDR1 SNHLY and CDR2 FYNNEI. The DNA of the CDR3 is TGTGCCAGCAGTGAAGACGGGACAGGGGTCTTCGCAACTAATGAAAAACTGTTTTTT. It encodes CASSEDGTGVFATNEKLFF.

The chain is built from TRBV2 and TRBJ1-2; 12 bases agree with TRBD1. The V gene end was trimmed by 8 bases and the J gene end by 4 bases; junction bases not matched to a gene: 8. The V gene's germline CDR1 is SNHLY and CDR2 FYNNEI. This CDR3 spans 15 amino acids. The CDR3 spells CASLGQGARTYGYTF. DNA of the CDR3: TGTGCCAGCCTGGGACAGGGGGCGCGTACCTATGGCTACACCTTC.

The chain is built from TRBV27 and TRBJ2-7, with 7 positions matching TRBD2. Germline trimming cut 6 bases from V and 7 bases from J; bases unmatched to any gene: 15. CDR1 and CDR2 from the germline V gene are MNHEY and SMNVEV (reference sequence). The CDR3 contains 15 residues. The CDR3 DNA reads TGTGCCAGCAGCCCAATTGGGGGGAGGGAGAATGAGCAGTACTTC. This translates into CASSPIGGRENEQYF.

The genes are TRBV9 and TRBJ2-5, with 8 bases fitting TRBD1. The J segment lost 5 bases and the V segment lost 0 bases, leaving 3 bases of the junction unmatched. The CDR3 covers 14 residues. From germline, CDR1 is SGDLS and CDR2 YYNGEE. This CDR3 reads CASSVAGQVETQYF. DNA for the CDR3: TGTGCCAGCAGCGTAGCGGGACAGGTTGAGACCCAGTACTTC.

The chain carries TRBV6-5 and TRBJ2-2; D unresolved. The V gene's germline CDR1 is MNHEY and CDR2 SVGAGI. This CDR3 is 12 amino acids long. V lost 6 bases and J 8 bases, leaving 10 bases between the germline ends. CDR3 in DNA: TGTGCCAGCAGGCGACTTGGGGGGGAGCTGTTTTTT. It yields the protein CASRRLGGELFF.

This clone was observed a handful of times. The V gene is TRBV7-8, the J gene TRBJ2-2; the match to TRBD2 covers 10 bases. The CDR3 consists of 18 residues. The V and J ends lost 0 bases and 6 bases, in that order; junction bases with no gene match: 10. In germline, CDR1 is SGHVS, CDR2 FQNEAQ. CDR3 loop: CASSLARPPSGSPGELFF. In DNA form, the CDR3 reads TGTGCCAGCAGCTTAGCCCGCCCCCCTAGCGGGAGTCCCGGGGAGCTGTTTTTT.

The chain uses TRBV2 and TRBJ1-1, with D perhaps matching TRBD1 (5 bases). The CDR3 covers 14 residues. CDR1 and CDR2 (germline): SNHLY, FYNNEI. V was clipped by 5 bases and J by 1 base, with 11 bases between them. The CDR3 DNA reads as TGTGCCAGCAGTCTTGGACACCCGAACACTGAAGCTTTCTTT. Amino acid sequence: CASSLGHPNTEAFF.

The chain carries TRBV7-9 and TRBJ1-4; D may be TRBD1 (5 bases). Germline-derived CDR1 and CDR2 are SEHNR and FQNEAQ (reference sequence). V shed 5 bases and J shed 8 bases, with 12 bases lying between them. The CDR3 totals 13 residues. The CDR3 loop is CASSDRPGEKLFF. CDR3 in DNA: TGTGCCAGCAGCGACAGACCTGGGGAAAAACTGTTTTTT.

The gene calls are TRBV28 and TRBJ1-5; 9 bases line up with TRBD1. Germline CDR1 MDHEN, CDR2 SYDVKM. Trimming at V came to 1 base and at J to 1 base, leaving 20 bases not matched to a gene. The length of the CDR3 is 22 residues. The CDR3: CASSLSQKGPYRGQRSNQPQHF. The CDR3 DNA sequence: TGTGCCAGCAGTTTATCCCAAAAGGGCCCCTACAGGGGGCAGCGGAGCAATCAGCCCCAGCATTTT.

The genes are TRBV29-1 and TRBJ2-1, with TRBD1 matching 8 bases. Germline V gene sequence: CDR1 SQVTM, CDR2 ANQGSEA. This CDR3 has 13 residues. V was clipped by 1 base and J by 7 bases; unmatched bases: 3. CDR3 DNA sequence: TGCAGCGTTGAAGGGACAGGGAGGAATGAGCAGTTCTTC. Translating gives CSVEGTGRNEQFF.